The clone carrying this T cell receptor beta chain was detected a few times. What it recognizes is unknown. The record originates from a study of T cell repertoires in cytomegalovirus infection. TCRdb itself ran the reads through MiXCR, one entry per CDR3 protein. There are roughly 920,000 distinct CDR3 sequences in the sample; approximately 31% occur only once, and around 15% lies in the top ten. Here the sequenced sample was cultured CD8+ T cells from PBMCs, taken from culture after CMV antigen stimulation. The clonotype originates from a human donor in good health (CMV status not recorded). Some clones in this sample may be carry-over from other donors' samples.

In nucleotides, the CDR3 is TGTGCCAGCAGCGTAGGGTCCACTTTTGATGGCTACACCTTC. Translating gives CASSVGSTFDGYTF. The chain is built from TRBV9 and TRBJ1-2; D gene uncertain. The CDR3 is 14 residues long. Trimming removed 0 bases from V and 6 bases from J, with 12 bases in between. Germline V gene data show CDR1 as SGDLS and CDR2 as YYNGEE.